This T cell receptor (beta chain) was sequenced in a study of Ad26.COV2.S vaccination and SARS-CoV-2 variants. On this clone itself: The antigen remains unidentified.

Sequenced by immunoSEQ multiplex PCR; TCRdb stores in-frame clones only, minus some. The table records around 140,000 clones, around 86% of them present only once. Overall study findings and caveats: People who got the vaccine had more spike-specific TCR breadth than people who got placebo.

V dropped 7 bases and J dropped 4 bases, with 24 bases sitting between them. The CDR3 has 16 amino acids. The germline CDR1 and CDR2 sequences are SQVTM and ANQGSEA. This TCR was sampled from a human donor who had recovered from COVID-19. V usage is TRBV29-1 and J usage is TRBJ2-3; either TRBD1 or TRBD2 may fit D (6 bases each). The input for sequencing was peripheral blood, taken after recovery from COVID-19. CDR3: CSAGGGGPQGPDTQYF. DNA of the CDR3: TGCAGCGCCGGAGGAGGGGGGCCCCAAGGGCCAGATACGCAGTATTTT.